Described below is a single T cell receptor (beta chain) sequence and its context. The antigen is not known. Alopecia areata patients provided lesional scalp punch biopsies and peripheral blood, both collected for the study. The data were taken from a study of CD8+ T cells in alopecia areata. About the research overall: The protocol delivered tofacitinib for 6 to 18 months, then withdrew it for 6 months.

RNA was isolated and reverse transcribed to cDNA, the sequencing template. Clones were read by immunoSEQ multiplex PCR, and TCRdb kept only the in-frame ones, dropping some. The data contain about 8,900 clones, more than 65% of them singletons. Study-wide results and caveats: There were also resident alphabeta T cells of normal skin sequenced in scalp samples. Clonality was higher in lesional than normal scalp, especially in alopecia totalis/universalis. Sharing of TCR sequences between patients (possibly for HLA-related reasons) was less clear than in mice.

The TCR originated in a human donor with alopecia areata. The sequencing input was skin.

The CDR3 is CASSGLVVSSYNEQFF. In DNA, the CDR3 is TGTGCCAGCAGCGGACTAGTGGTGAGCTCCTACAATGAGCAGTTCTTC. The V and J genes are TRBV5-6 and TRBJ2-1, with 7 positions matching TRBD2. Trimming took 4 bases from V and 0 from J; bases not matched to a gene: 7. Germline V lookup: CDR1 SGHDT, CDR2 YYEEEE. The CDR3 loop spans 16 amino acids.